This TCR beta chain was retrieved from a study of T cells in Graves' hyperthyroidism and ophthalmopathy. TCR beta CDR3 sequences were amplified from RNA transcripts. TCR CDR3 regions were first amplified by RT-PCR with HTBI primers. Each CDR3 protein gets one entry after TCRdb re-called the multiplex PCR reads with MiXCR. Of hundreds of thousands of distinct CDR3 sequences detected, around 38% appear once; the ten largest clones hold 8.9%. V was shortened by 7 bases and J by 5 bases, with 23 bases between the two germline ends. Germline loops: CDR1 SEHNR, CDR2 FQNEAQ (reference sequence). CDR3 size: 16 residues.

The chain recombines TRBV7-9 with TRBJ2-5; D gene unclear. This clonotype was sampled from a young man with Graves' hyperthyroidism. Sample: blood. For the CDR3, the DNA is TGTGCCAGCACCCCATCCCGGTTTTCGGTGGGGGAGACCCAGTACTTC. It yields the protein CASTPSRFSVGETQYF.